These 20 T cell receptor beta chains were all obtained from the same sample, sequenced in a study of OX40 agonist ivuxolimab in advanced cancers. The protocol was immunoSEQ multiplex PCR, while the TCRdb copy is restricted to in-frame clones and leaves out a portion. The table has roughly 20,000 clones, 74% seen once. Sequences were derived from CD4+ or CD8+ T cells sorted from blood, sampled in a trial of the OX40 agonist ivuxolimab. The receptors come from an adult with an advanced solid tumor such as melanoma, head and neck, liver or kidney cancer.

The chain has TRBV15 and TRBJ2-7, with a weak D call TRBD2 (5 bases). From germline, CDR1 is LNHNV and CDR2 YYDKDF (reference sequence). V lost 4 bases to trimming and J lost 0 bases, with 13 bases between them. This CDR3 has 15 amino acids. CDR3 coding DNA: TGTGCCACCAGCACCGAGGGCGCCAGCTCCTACGAGCAGTACTTC. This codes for CATSTEGASSYEQYF.

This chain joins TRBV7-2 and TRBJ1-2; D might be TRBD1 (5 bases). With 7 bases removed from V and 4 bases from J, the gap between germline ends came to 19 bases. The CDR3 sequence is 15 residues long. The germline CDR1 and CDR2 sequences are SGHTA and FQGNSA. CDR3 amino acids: CASTRYQTEIYGYTF. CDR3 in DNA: TGTGCCAGCACTCGTTACCAGACAGAGATCTATGGCTACACCTTC. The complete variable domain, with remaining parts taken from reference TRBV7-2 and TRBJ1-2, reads GAGVSQSPSNKVTEKGKDVELRCDPISGHTALYWYRQSLGQGLEFLIYFQGNSAPDKSGLPSDRFSAERTGGSVSTLTIQRTQQEDSAVYLCASTRYQTEIYGYTFGSGTRLTVV.

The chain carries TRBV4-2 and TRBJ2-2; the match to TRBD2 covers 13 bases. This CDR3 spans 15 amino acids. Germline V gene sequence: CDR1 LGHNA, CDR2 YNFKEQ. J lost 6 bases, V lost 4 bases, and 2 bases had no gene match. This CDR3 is CASSPGLAGAGELFF. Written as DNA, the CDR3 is TGTGCCAGCAGCCCCGGACTAGCGGGGGCCGGGGAGCTGTTTTTT.

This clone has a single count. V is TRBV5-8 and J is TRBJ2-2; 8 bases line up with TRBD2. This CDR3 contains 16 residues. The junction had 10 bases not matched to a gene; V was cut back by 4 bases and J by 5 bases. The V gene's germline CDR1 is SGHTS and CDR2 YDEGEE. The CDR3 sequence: CASSLTPAGVTGELFF. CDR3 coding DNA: TGTGCCAGCAGCCTCACCCCAGCGGGGGTTACCGGGGAGCTGTTTTTT.

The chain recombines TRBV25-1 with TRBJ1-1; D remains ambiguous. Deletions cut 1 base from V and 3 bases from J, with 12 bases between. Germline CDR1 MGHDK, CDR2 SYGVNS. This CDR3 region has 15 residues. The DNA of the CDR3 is TGTGCCAGCAGTGAATCGTGGGGAGCTCACACTGAAGCTTTCTTT. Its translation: CASSESWGAHTEAFF. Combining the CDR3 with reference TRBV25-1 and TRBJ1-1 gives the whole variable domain EADIYQTPRYLVIGTGKKITLECSQTMGHDKMYWYQQDPGMELHLIHYSYGVNSTEKGDLSSESTVSRIRTEHFPLTLESARPSHTSQYLCASSESWGAHTEAFFGQGTRLTVV.

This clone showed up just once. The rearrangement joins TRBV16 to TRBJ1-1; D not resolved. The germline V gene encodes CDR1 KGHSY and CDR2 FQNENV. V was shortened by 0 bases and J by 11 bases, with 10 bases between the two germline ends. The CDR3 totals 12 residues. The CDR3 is CASSQSAREAFF. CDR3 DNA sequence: TGTGCCAGCAGCCAATCGGCCCGAGAGGCTTTCTTT.

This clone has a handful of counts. The CDR3 sequence: CASREVGWEEQFF. The DNA of the CDR3 is TGTGCCAGTAGGGAAGTGGGGTGGGAAGAGCAGTTCTTC. This chain uses TRBV19 with TRBJ2-1; D not certain. The CDR3 extends over 13 amino acids. V lost 6 bases to trimming and J lost 10 bases, with 16 bases between them. Per the germline V gene, CDR1 is LNHDA and CDR2 is SQIVND (reference sequence). Complete variable domain (other parts from reference TRBV19 and TRBJ2-1): DGGITQSPKYLFRKEGQNVTLSCEQNLNHDAMYWYRQDPGQGLRLIYYSQIVNDFQKGDIAEGYSVSREKKESFPLTVTSAQKNPTAFYLCASREVGWEEQFFGPGTRLTVL.

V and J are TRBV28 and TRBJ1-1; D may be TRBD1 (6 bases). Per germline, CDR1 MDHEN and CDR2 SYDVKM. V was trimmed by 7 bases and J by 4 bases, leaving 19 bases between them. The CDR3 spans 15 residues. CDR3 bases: TGTGCCAGCACCCCTACCCCGACAGGCGGCACTGAAGCTTTCTTT. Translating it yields CASTPTPTGGTEAFF.

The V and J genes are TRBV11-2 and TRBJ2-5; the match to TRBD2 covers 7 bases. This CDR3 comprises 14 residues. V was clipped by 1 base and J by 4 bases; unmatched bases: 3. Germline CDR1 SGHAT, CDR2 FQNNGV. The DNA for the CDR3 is TGTGCCAGCAGCTTAGCCGTAGCGGGAGAGACCCAGTACTTC. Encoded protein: CASSLAVAGETQYF. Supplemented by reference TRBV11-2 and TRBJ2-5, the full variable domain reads EAGVAQSPRYKIIEKRQSVAFWCNPISGHATLYWYQQILGQGPKLLIQFQNNGVVDDSQLPKDRFSAERLKGVDSTLKIQPAKLEDSAVYLCASSLAVAGETQYFGPGTRLLVL.

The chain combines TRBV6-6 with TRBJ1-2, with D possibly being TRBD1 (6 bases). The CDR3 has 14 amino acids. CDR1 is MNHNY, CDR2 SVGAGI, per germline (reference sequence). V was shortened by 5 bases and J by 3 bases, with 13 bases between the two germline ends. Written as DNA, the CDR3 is TGTGCCAGCAGTCTCATCGCAGGGGACTATGGCTACACCTTC. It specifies CASSLIAGDYGYTF.

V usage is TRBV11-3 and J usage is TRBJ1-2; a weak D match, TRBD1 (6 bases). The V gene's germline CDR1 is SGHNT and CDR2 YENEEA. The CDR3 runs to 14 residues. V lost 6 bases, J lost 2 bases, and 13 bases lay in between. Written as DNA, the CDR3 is TGTGCCAGCAGGTTACGCGGGACAAACTATGGCTACACCTTC. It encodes CASRLRGTNYGYTF.

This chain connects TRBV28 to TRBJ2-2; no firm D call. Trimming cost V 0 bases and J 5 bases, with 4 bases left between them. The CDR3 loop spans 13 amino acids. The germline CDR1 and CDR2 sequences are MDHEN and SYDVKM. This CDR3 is CASSLWATGELFF. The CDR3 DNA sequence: TGTGCCAGCAGTTTATGGGCAACCGGGGAGCTGTTTTTT.

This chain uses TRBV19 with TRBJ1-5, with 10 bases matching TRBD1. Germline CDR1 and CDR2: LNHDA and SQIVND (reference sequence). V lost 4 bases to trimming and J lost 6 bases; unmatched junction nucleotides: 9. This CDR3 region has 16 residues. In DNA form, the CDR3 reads TGTGCCAGTAGTACTCCTCCGGGACAGGGGACTCAGCCCCAGCATTTT. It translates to CASSTPPGQGTQPQHF.

The CDR3 region is CSATGTPTGELFF. The CDR3 coding sequence is TGCAGCGCTACCGGGACTCCCACCGGGGAGCTGTTTTTT. V usage is TRBV29-1 and J usage is TRBJ2-2; possibly TRBD2 for D (6 bases). CDR1 and CDR2 from the germline V gene are SQVTM and ANQGSEA. The CDR3 is made up of 13 amino acids. Trimming removed 7 bases at V and 4 bases at J, with 13 bases between.

Written as DNA, the CDR3 is TGTGCCAGCAGTTTAACAGGGCTATTCGGCACTGAAGCTTTCTTT. Residues: CASSLTGLFGTEAFF. The chain employs TRBV28 and TRBJ1-1; D is possibly TRBD1 (6 bases). The V gene's germline CDR1 is MDHEN and CDR2 SYDVKM. V lost 2 bases to trimming and J lost 4 bases, with 14 bases between them. The CDR3 extends over 15 amino acids.

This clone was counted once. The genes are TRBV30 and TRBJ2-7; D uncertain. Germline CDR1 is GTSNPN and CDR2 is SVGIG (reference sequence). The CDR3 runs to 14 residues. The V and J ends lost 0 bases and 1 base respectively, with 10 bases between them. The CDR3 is CAWSVFGSSYEQYF. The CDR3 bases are TGTGCCTGGAGTGTTTTTGGTTCTTCCTACGAGCAGTACTTC.

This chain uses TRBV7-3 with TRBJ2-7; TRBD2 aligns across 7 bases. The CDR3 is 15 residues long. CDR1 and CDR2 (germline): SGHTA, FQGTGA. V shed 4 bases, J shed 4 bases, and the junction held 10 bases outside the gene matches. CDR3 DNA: TGTGCCAGCAGCTCCCACGGGGGGAGAGGGTACGAGCAGTACTTC. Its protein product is CASSSHGGRGYEQYF.

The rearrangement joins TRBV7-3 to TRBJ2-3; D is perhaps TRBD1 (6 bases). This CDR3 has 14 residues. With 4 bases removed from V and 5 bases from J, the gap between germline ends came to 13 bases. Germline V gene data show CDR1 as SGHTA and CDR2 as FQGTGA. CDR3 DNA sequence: TGTGCCAGCAGCTCTTATATACAGGGAGATACGCAGTATTTT. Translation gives CASSSYIQGDTQYF.

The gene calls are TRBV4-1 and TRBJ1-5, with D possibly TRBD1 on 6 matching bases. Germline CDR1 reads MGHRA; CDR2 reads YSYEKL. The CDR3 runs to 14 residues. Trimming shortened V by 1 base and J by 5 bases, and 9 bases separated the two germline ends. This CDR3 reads CASSQVRGDQPQHF. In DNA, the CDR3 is TGCGCCAGCAGCCAAGTTAGGGGGGATCAGCCCCAGCATTTT.

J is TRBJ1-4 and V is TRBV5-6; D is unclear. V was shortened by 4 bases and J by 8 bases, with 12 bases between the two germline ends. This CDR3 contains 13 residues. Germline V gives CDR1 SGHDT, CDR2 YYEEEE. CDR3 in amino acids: CASSAVGVEKLFF. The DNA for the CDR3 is TGTGCCAGCAGCGCTGTTGGGGTGGAAAAACTGTTTTTT.